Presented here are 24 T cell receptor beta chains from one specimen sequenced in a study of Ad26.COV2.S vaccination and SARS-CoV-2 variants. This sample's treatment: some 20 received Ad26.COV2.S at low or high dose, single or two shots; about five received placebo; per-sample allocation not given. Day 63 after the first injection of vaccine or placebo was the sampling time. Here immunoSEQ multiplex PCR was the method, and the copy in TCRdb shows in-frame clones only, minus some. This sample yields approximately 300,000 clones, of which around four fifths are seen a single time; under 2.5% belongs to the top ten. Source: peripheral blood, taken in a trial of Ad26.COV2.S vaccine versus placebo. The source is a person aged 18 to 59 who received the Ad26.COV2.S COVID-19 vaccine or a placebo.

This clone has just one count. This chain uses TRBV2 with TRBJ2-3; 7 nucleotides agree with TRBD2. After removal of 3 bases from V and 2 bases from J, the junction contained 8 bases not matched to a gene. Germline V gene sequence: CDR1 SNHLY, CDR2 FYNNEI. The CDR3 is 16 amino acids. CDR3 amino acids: CASSDSWTRATDTQYF. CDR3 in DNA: TGTGCCAGCAGTGACAGCTGGACTAGGGCCACAGATACGCAGTATTTT.

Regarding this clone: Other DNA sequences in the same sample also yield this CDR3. CDR3 sequence: CASSQARGQNYGYTF. Written as DNA, the CDR3 is TGTGCCAGCAGCCAAGCTCGGGGGCAGAACTATGGCTACACCTTC. V is TRBV4-2 and J is TRBJ1-2, with D maybe TRBD1 (6 bases). Germline V gives CDR1 LGHNA, CDR2 YNFKEQ. The V gene lost 1 base and the J gene lost 2 bases, with 11 bases spanning the gap. CDR3 size: 15 residues.

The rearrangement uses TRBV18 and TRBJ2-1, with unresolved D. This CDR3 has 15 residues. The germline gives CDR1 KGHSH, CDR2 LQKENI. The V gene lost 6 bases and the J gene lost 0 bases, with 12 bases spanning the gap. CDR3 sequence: CASSPRTSSYNEQFF. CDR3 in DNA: TGTGCCAGCTCCCCGAGGACCTCCTCCTACAATGAGCAGTTCTTC.

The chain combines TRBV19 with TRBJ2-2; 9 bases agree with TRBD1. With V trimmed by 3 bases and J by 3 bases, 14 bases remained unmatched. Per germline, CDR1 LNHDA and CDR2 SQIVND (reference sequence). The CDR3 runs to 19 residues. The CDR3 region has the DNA TGTGCCAGTAGTATTATAGGACAGGGGTTCCGGGCGGACACCGGGGAGCTGTTTTTT. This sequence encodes CASSIIGQGFRADTGELFF. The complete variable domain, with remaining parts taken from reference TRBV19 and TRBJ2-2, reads DGGITQSPKYLFRKEGQNVTLSCEQNLNHDAMYWYRQDPGQGLRLIYYSQIVNDFQKGDIAEGYSVSREKKESFPLTVTSAQKNPTAFYLCASSIIGQGFRADTGELFFGEGSRLTVL.

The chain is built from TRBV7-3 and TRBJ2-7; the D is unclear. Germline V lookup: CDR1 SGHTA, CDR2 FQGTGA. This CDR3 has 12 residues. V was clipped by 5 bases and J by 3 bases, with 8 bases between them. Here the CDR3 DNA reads TGTGCCAGCAGCGTCAACAGCTACGAGCAGTACTTC. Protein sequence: CASSVNSYEQYF.

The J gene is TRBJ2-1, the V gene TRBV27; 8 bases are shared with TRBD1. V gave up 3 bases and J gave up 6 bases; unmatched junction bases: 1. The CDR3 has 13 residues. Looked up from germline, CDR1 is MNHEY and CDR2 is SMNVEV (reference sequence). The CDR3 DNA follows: TGTGCCAGCAGTTTGGACAGGGCCAATGAGCAGTTCTTC. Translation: CASSLDRANEQFF.

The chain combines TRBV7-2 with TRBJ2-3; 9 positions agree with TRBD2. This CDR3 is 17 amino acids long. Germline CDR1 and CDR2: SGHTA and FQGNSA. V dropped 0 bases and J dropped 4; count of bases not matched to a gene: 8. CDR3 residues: CASSLAVGGGAPDTQYF. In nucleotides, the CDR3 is TGTGCCAGCAGCTTAGCGGTAGGCGGGGGGGCCCCAGATACGCAGTATTTT.

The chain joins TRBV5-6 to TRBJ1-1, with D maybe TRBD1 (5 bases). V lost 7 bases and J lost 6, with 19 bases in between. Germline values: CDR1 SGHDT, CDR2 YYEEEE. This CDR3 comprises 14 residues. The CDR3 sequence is CASGILPGRAEAFF. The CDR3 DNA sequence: TGTGCCAGCGGTATATTGCCAGGGAGGGCTGAAGCTTTCTTT.

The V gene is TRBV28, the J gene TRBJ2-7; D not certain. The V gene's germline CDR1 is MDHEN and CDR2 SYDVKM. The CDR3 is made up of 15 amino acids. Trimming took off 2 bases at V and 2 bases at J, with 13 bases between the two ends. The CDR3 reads CASSLLSDGTYEQYF. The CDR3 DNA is TGTGCCAGCAGTTTACTATCGGATGGGACCTACGAGCAGTACTTC.

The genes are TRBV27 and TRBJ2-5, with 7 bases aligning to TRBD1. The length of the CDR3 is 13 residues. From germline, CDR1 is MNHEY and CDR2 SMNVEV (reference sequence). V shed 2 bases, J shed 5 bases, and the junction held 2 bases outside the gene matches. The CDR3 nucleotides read TGTGCCAGCAGTTTAAGGGGGCTGGAGACCCAGTACTTC. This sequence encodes CASSLRGLETQYF.

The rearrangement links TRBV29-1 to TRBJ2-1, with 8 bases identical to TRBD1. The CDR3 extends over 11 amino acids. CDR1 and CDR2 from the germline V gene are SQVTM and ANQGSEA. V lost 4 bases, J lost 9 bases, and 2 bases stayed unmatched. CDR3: CSVAQGGEQFF. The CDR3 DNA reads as TGCAGCGTTGCACAGGGGGGTGAGCAGTTCTTC.

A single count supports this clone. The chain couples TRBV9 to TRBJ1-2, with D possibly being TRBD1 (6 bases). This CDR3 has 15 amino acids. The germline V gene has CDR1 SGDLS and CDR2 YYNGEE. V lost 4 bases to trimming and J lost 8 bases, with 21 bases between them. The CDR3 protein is CASSPNVDSRGGYTF. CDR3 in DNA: TGTGCCAGCAGCCCCAACGTGGACAGCCGGGGGGGCTACACCTTC. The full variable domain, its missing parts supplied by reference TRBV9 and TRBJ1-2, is DSGVTQTPKHLITATGQRVTLRCSPRSGDLSVYWYQQSLDQGLQFLIQYYNGEERAKGNILERFSAQQFPDLHSELNLSSLELGDSALYFCASSPNVDSRGGYTFGSGTRLTVV.

In DNA, the CDR3 is TGTGCCAGCAGTTGGAACAGGAATCAGCCCCAGCATTTT. It codes for CASSWNRNQPQHF. The chain uses TRBV27 and TRBJ1-5, with a possible D match to TRBD1 (5 bases). Trimming removed 4 bases from V and 4 bases from J, with 8 bases in between. The CDR3 covers 13 residues. From germline, CDR1 is MNHEY and CDR2 SMNVEV (reference sequence).

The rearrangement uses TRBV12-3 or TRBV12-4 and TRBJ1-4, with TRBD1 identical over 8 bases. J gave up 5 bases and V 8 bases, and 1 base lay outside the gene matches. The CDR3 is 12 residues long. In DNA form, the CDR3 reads TGTGCCAGCGGGACAGGCAATGAAAAACTGTTTTTT. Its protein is CASGTGNEKLFF.

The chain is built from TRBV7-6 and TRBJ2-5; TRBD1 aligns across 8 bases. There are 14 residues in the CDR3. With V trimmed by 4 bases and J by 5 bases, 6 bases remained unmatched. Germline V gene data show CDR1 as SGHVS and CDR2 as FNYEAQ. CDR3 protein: CASSYRQGRETQYF. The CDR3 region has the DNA TGTGCCAGCAGCTACAGACAGGGGAGGGAGACCCAGTACTTC.

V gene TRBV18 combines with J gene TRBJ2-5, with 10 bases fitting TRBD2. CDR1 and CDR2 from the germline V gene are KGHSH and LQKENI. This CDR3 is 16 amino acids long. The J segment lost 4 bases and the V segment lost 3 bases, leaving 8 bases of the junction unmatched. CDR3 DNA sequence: TGTGCCAGCTCACCCCAGCGGGGGGGCTTCCCAGAGACCCAGTACTTC. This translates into CASSPQRGGFPETQYF.

The CDR3 DNA reads TGTGCTAGTGGTTTGGGAGGGACAGGGGGTTTAGAGACCCAGTACTTC. Translation gives CASGLGGTGGLETQYF. This sequence joins TRBV12-5 and TRBJ2-5; 11 bases match TRBD1. With 1 base clipped from V and 4 bases from J, the junction kept 5 bases outside the gene matches. Germline CDR1 LGHNT, CDR2 FRNRAP. The CDR3 is made up of 16 amino acids.

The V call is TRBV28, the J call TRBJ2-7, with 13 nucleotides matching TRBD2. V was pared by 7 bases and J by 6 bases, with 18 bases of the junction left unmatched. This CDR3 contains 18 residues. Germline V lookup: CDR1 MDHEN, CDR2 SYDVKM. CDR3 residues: CASKRLAGGLAGSFEQYF. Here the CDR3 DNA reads TGTGCCAGCAAACGACTAGCGGGGGGCCTGGCGGGGTCTTTCGAGCAGTACTTC.

The DNA for the CDR3 is TGTGCCAGCAGTTTTAACCCTTGGGACTTTACTGGCTCACCCCTCCACTTT. Protein: CASSFNPWDFTGSPLHF. The rearrangement uses TRBV27 and TRBJ1-6; the D gene is possibly TRBD1 (5 bases). This CDR3 has 17 amino acids. Between the trimmed V and J ends, which lost 3 bases and 10 bases, there was a span of 22 bases. Germline CDR1 reads MNHEY; CDR2 reads SMNVEV (reference sequence).

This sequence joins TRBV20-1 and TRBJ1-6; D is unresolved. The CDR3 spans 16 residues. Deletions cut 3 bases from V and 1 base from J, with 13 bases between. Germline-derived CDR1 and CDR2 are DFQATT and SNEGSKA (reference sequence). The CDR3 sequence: CSASRVRGSYNSPLHF. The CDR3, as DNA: TGCAGTGCTAGTAGGGTCAGAGGATCCTATAATTCACCCCTCCACTTT.

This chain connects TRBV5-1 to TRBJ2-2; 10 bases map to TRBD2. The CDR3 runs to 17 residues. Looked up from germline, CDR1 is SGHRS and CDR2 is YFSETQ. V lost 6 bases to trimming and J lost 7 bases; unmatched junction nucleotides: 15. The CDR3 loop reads CASKTSAGGTLGGELFF. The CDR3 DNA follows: TGCGCCAGCAAGACCTCAGCGGGGGGGACCCTTGGCGGGGAGCTGTTTTTT.

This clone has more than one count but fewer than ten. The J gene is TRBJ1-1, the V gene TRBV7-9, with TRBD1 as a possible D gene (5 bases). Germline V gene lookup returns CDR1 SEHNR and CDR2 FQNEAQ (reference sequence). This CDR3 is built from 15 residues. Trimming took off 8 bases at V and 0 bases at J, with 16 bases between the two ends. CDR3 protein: CASSDDRTLNTEAFF. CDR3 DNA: TGTGCCAGCTCGGATGACAGAACGTTGAACACTGAAGCTTTCTTT.

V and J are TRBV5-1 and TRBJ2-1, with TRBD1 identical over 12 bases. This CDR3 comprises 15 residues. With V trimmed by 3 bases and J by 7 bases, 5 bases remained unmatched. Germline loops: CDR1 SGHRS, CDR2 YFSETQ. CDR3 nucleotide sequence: TGCGCCAGCAGCTGGGGACAGGGGGCGCGGAATGAGCAGTTCTTC. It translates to CASSWGQGARNEQFF.

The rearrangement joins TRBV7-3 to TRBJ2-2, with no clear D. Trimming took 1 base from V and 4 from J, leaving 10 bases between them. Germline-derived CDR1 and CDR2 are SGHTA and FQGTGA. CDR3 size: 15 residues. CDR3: CASSLNSRFTGELFF. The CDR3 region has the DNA TGTGCCAGCAGCTTAAATTCGCGGTTCACCGGGGAGCTGTTTTTT. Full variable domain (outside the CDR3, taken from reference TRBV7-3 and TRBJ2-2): GAGVSQTPSNKVTEKGKYVELRCDPISGHTALYWYRQSLGQGPEFLIYFQGTGAADDSGLPNDRFFAVRPEGSVSTLKIQRTERGDSAVYLCASSLNSRFTGELFFGEGSRLTVL.